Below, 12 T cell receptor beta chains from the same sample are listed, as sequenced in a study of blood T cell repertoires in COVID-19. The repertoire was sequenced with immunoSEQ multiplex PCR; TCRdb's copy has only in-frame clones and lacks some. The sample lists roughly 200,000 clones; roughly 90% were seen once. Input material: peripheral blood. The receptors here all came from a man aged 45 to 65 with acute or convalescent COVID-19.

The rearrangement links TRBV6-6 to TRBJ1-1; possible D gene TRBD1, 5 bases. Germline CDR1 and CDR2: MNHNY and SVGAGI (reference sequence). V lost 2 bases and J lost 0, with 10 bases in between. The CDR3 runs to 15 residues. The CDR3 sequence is CASSYAAGMNTEAFF. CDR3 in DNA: TGTGCCAGCAGTTACGCTGCAGGGATGAACACTGAAGCTTTCTTT.

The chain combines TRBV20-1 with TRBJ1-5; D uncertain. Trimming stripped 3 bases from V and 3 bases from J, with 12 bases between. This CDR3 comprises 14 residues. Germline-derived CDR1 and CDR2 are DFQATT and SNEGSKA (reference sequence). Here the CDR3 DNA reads TGCAGTGCTAGTTCCACGAACTACAATCAGCCCCAGCATTTT. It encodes CSASSTNYNQPQHF.

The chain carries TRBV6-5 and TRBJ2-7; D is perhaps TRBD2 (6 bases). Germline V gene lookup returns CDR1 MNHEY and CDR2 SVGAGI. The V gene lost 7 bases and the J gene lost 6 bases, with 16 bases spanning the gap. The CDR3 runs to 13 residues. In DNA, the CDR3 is TGTGCCAGCAAACGTAGGACGGGAGTCGAGCAGTACTTC. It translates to CASKRRTGVEQYF.

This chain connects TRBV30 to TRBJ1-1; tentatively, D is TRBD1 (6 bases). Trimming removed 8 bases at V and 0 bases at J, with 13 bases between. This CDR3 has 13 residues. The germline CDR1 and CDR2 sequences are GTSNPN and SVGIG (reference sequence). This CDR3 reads CAVGRTVNTEAFF. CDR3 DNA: TGTGCCGTAGGACGGACAGTGAACACTGAAGCTTTCTTT.

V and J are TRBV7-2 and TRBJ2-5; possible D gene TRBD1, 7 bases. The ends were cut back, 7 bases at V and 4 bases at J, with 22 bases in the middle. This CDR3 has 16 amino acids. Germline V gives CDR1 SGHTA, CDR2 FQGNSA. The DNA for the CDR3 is TGTGCCAGCACCGACACAGGGGTCGAGGGGGGAGAGACCCAGTACTTC. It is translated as CASTDTGVEGGETQYF.

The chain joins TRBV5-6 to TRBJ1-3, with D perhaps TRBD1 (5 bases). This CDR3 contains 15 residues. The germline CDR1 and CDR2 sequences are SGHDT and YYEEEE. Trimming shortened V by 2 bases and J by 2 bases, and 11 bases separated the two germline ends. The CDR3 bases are TGTGCCAGCAGCTTAGAAGCGGGGGCTGGAAACACCATATATTTT. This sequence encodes CASSLEAGAGNTIYF. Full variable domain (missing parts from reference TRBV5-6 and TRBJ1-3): DAGVTQSPTHLIKTRGQQVTLRCSPKSGHDTVSWYQQALGQGPQFIFQYYEEEERQRGNFPDRFSGHQFPNYSSELNVNALLLGDSALYLCASSLEAGAGNTIYFGEGSWLTVV.

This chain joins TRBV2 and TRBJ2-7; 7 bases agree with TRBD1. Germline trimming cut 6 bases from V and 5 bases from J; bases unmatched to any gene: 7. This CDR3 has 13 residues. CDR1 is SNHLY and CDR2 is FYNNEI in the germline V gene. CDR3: CASSPGQINEQYF. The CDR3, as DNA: TGTGCCAGCAGCCCGGGACAGATTAACGAGCAGTACTTC.

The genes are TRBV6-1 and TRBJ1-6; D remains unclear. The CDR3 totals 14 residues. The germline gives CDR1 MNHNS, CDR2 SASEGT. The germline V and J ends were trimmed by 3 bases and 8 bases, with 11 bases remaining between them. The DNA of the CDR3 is TGTGCCAGCAGTGATCCCCGGGGTGATTCACCCCTCCACTTT. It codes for CASSDPRGDSPLHF.

CDR3 sequence reads: CASSLSGQVYGYTF. The CDR3 DNA sequence: TGTGCCAGCAGTCTGTCGGGACAGGTCTATGGCTACACCTTC. The rearrangement joins TRBV28 to TRBJ1-2; 8 bases align to TRBD1. The CDR3 totals 14 residues. After removal of 5 bases from V and 4 bases from J, the junction contained 6 bases not matched to a gene. From germline, CDR1 is MDHEN and CDR2 SYDVKM.

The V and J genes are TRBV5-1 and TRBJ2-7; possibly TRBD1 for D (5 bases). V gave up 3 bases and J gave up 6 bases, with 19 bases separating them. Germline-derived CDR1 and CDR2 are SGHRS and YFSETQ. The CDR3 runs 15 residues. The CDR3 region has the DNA TGCGCCAGCAGCTCCTCAACAGGCGGCTCGGGCGAGCAGTACTTC. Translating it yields CASSSSTGGSGEQYF.

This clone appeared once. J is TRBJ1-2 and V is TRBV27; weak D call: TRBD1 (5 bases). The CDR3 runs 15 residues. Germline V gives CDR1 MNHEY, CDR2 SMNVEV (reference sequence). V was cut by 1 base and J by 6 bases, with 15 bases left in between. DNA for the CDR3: TGTGCCAGCAGTTTATGGGGCGGGATAGGGGATGGCTACACCTTC. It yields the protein CASSLWGGIGDGYTF.

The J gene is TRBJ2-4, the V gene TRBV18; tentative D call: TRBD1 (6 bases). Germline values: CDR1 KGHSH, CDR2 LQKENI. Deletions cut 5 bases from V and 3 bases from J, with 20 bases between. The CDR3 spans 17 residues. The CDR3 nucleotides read TGTGCCAGCTCATTTGGGGGCACCCCTGGTGGCAAAAACATTCAGTACTTC. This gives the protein CASSFGGTPGGKNIQYF.